These 19 T cell receptor beta chains originate from one sample sequenced in a study of chemoradiotherapy in HPV16-positive cancers. TCRdb's table, derived via immunoSEQ multiplex PCR, lists solely in-frame clones and lacks some. Of several thousand clones in the sample, 70% to 85% were seen once. The sample was tumor tissue, taken from a patient who underwent chemoradiotherapy. These receptors all stem from a human donor with HPV-associated anogenital cancer.

The chain recombines TRBV5-1 with TRBJ1-2, with 10 nucleotides matching TRBD1. Unmatched junction bases numbered 3, after V lost 5 bases and J lost 2 bases. The CDR3 covers 14 residues. CDR1 and CDR2 from the germline V gene are SGHRS and YFSETQ. This chain's CDR3 is CASRWDRGNYGYTF. In DNA, the CDR3 is TGCGCCAGCAGATGGGACAGGGGCAACTATGGCTACACCTTC. The variable domain in full, completed from reference TRBV5-1 and TRBJ1-2, reads KAGVTQTPRYLIKTRGQQVTLSCSPISGHRSVSWYQQTPGQGLQFLFEYFSETQRNKGNFPGRFSGRQFSNSRSEMNVSTLELGDSALYLCASRWDRGNYGYTFGSGTRLTVV.

The rearrangement uses TRBV6-5 and TRBJ2-5, with D uncertain. The CDR3 has 15 residues. The V end lost 2 bases, the J end lost 2 bases, and 12 bases lay between the germline ends. Germline V gene sequence: CDR1 MNHEY, CDR2 SVGAGI. The CDR3: CASSYGPGPQETQYF. The CDR3, as DNA: TGTGCCAGCAGTTACGGCCCGGGCCCTCAAGAGACCCAGTACTTC.

This clone was observed a handful of times. CDR3 sequence (DNA): TGTGCCAGCAGCAGGGGGGGGACTGAAGCTTTCTTT. Amino acids: CASSRGGTEAFF. The V and J genes are TRBV6-1 and TRBJ1-1, with 7 bases lining up with TRBD1. CDR1 is MNHNS and CDR2 is SASEGT in the germline V gene. Trimming cost V 6 bases and J 5 bases; bases outside gene matches: 3. This CDR3 comprises 12 residues.

The gene calls are TRBV28 and TRBJ1-5; the match to TRBD1 covers 11 bases. The germline CDR1 and CDR2 sequences are MDHEN and SYDVKM. The CDR3 spans 21 residues. After removal of 4 bases from V and 4 bases from J, the junction contained 21 bases not matched to a gene. CDR3 DNA: TGTGCCAGCAGTTCCCGACACCCTCTGGACAGGGGGCGGTTATGGAATCAGCCCCAGCATTTT. It codes for CASSSRHPLDRGRLWNQPQHF. The full variable domain, rest sourced from reference TRBV28 and TRBJ1-5, is DVKVTQSSRYLVKRTGEKVFLECVQDMDHENMFWYRQDPGLGLRLIYFSYDVKMKEKGDIPEGYSVSREKKERFSLILESASTNQTSMYLCASSSRHPLDRGRLWNQPQHFGDGTRLSIL.

This clone has only a few counts. The chain combines TRBV11-1 with TRBJ2-3, with no clear D. Germline-derived CDR1 and CDR2 are SGHAT and FQDESV (reference sequence). V was shortened by 5 bases and J by 4 bases, with 7 bases between the two germline ends. This CDR3 has 12 amino acids. CDR3 sequence: CASSPDADTQYF. The CDR3 DNA follows: TGTGCCAGCAGCCCGGACGCAGATACGCAGTATTTT.

The rearrangement links TRBV25-1 to TRBJ1-1, with D perhaps matching TRBD1 (5 bases). Trimming pared 5 bases from V and 5 bases from J, leaving 9 bases between. This CDR3 spans 12 amino acids. CDR1 MGHDK and CDR2 SYGVNS come from the germline V gene. The CDR3 sequence: CASSYGGTEAFF. The DNA for the CDR3 is TGTGCCAGCAGTTACGGGGGAACTGAAGCTTTCTTT.

In this sample, this clone turned up once. V usage is TRBV7-3 and J usage is TRBJ2-3, with 10 nucleotides matching TRBD1. Germline V gene data show CDR1 as SGHTA and CDR2 as FQGTGA. V shed 1 base and J 11 bases; nucleotides not matched to a gene: 3. The CDR3 is made up of 13 amino acids. DNA for the CDR3: TGTGCCAGCAGCTTAAGTGGGACAGGGGAGCAGTATTTT. This codes for CASSLSGTGEQYF.

J is TRBJ2-1 and V is TRBV7-8, with 11 bases fitting TRBD2. J gave up 7 bases and V 8 bases, and 4 bases lay outside the gene matches. Per germline, CDR1 SGHVS and CDR2 FQNEAQ. The CDR3 contains 13 residues. CDR3 in DNA: TGTGCCAGCTTAGCGGGGGGGCGGAATGAGCAGTTCTTC. Protein: CASLAGGRNEQFF.

This clone showed up just a few times. The junction shows a germline mismatch at one end, possibly a read error. This sequence joins TRBV19 and TRBJ1-2; 7 bases match TRBD1. Germline V gives CDR1 LNHDA, CDR2 SQIVND (reference sequence). This CDR3 comprises 14 residues. In DNA form, the CDR3 reads TGTGCCAGTAGACGGATGACGAGGACAGGAAAATCCTATTTC. As protein: CASRRMTRTGKSYF.

The J gene is TRBJ2-7, the V gene TRBV5-8; D is possibly TRBD2 (5 bases). V lost 2 bases, J lost 2 bases, and 14 bases lay in between. The V gene's germline CDR1 is SGHTS and CDR2 YDEGEE. The CDR3 totals 15 residues. The CDR3, as DNA: TGTGCCAGCAGCTTCATACGGGATCCTACCTACGAGCAGTACTTC. Amino acids: CASSFIRDPTYEQYF.

V gene TRBV20-1 combines with J gene TRBJ1-1; no clear D gene. Trimming took 6 bases from V and 4 from J, leaving 6 bases between them. CDR3 length equals 10 residues. In germline, CDR1 is DFQATT, CDR2 SNEGSKA (reference sequence). CDR3 in DNA: TGCAGTGCACTGATCACTGAAGCTTTCTTT. Translated, it gives CSALITEAFF.

This clone was counted only a few times. CDR3 DNA sequence: TGTGCCAGCAGCTTAGTTCGAACTAGCGTAGATACGCAGTATTTT. This sequence encodes CASSLVRTSVDTQYF. The rearrangement links TRBV11-2 to TRBJ2-3, with TRBD2 matching 7 bases. Germline CDR1 is SGHAT and CDR2 is FQNNGV. The CDR3 contains 15 residues. V lost 1 base to trimming and J lost 5 bases; unmatched junction nucleotides: 6.

This clone was detected only a few times. V gene TRBV28 combines with J gene TRBJ1-1, with 9 bases lining up with TRBD1. This CDR3 is built from 16 residues. With 3 bases clipped from V and 4 bases from J, the junction kept 9 bases outside the gene matches. Germline lookup yields CDR1 MDHEN and CDR2 SYDVKM. CDR3 sequence (DNA): TGTGCCAGCAGTTTTCCACAGGGGGCTGGGGTCACTGAAGCTTTCTTT. Protein product: CASSFPQGAGVTEAFF.

The rearrangement joins TRBV5-1 to TRBJ2-3; TRBD2 agrees at 7 bases. The CDR3 is made up of 15 amino acids. Trimming took 2 bases from V and 0 from J; bases not matched to a gene: 3. Germline V gene data show CDR1 as SGHRS and CDR2 as YFSETQ. CDR3 in DNA: TGCGCCAGCAGCTTACTAGCGTCTAGCACAGATACGCAGTATTTT. Translating gives CASSLLASSTDTQYF.

The V call is TRBV9, the J call TRBJ2-1, with D perhaps matching TRBD2 (6 bases). Per the germline V gene, CDR1 is SGDLS and CDR2 is YYNGEE. The CDR3 has 15 amino acids. The ends were cut back, 3 bases at V and 4 bases at J, with 14 bases in the middle. This CDR3 is CASSDLGGRYNEQFF. CDR3 sequence (DNA): TGTGCCAGCAGCGACCTCGGAGGGAGGTACAATGAGCAGTTCTTC.

V usage is TRBV5-1 and J usage is TRBJ2-1; D unclear. Between the trimmed V and J ends, which lost 4 bases and 4 bases, there was a span of 9 bases. The germline V gene has CDR1 SGHRS and CDR2 YFSETQ. This CDR3 comprises 13 residues. The CDR3 reads CASSPTTYNEQFF. CDR3 in DNA: TGCGCCAGCAGCCCGACAACATACAATGAGCAGTTCTTC.

In DNA, the CDR3 is TGCGCCAGCAGCCAGATAATTACAGGGGGTAATTCACCCCTCCACTTT. Translation: CASSQIITGGNSPLHF. The gene calls are TRBV4-3 and TRBJ1-6; 8 bases align to TRBD1. The germline V gene encodes CDR1 LGHNA and CDR2 YSLEER. V trimming: 3 bases; J trimming: 6 bases; junction bases outside the gene matches: 7. The CDR3 has 16 amino acids.

The rearrangement joins TRBV23-1 to TRBJ1-4; D is perhaps TRBD1 (5 bases). TRBV23-1 is treated as an ORF (open reading frame) with a function not yet certain. With 0 bases removed from V and 7 bases from J, the gap between germline ends came to 21 bases. The CDR3 is 18 amino acids. This CDR3 reads CASSQSSTGGTCGEKLFF. The CDR3 DNA sequence: TGCGCCAGCAGTCAATCGAGTACCGGGGGGACCTGTGGTGAAAAACTGTTTTTT.

V is TRBV13 and J is TRBJ2-5; tentative D call: TRBD2 (6 bases). The CDR3 consists of 15 residues. Germline V gene data show CDR1 as PRHDT and CDR2 as FYEKMQ (reference sequence). The ends were cut back, 0 bases at V and 5 bases at J, with 13 bases in the middle. The chain's CDR3 is CASSLGAGSVETQYF. CDR3 DNA sequence: TGTGCCAGCAGCTTAGGGGCGGGGTCCGTGGAGACCCAGTACTTC.